Listed below are T cell receptor beta chains from one sample, sequenced in a study of regulatory T cells in long-lasting Graves disease. Via MiXCR, TCRdb re-called the multiplex PCR reads, giving one row per CDR3 protein. The sample consists of 350,000 to 500,000 distinct CDR3 sequences, about a sixth of them appearing once. Another study also made use of these data, one on T cells in Graves' hyperthyroidism and ophthalmopathy.

The sequencing here drew on peripheral blood mononuclear cells (PBMCs), taken at new diagnosis, from a patient treated with antithyroid drugs. These receptors all stem from a woman in her twenties or thirties with Graves disease. CDR3s include the opening cysteine and the closing phenylalanine or tryptophan. The order of the fields is clone size, CDR3 length, D gene, J gene, V gene, CDR3 protein, CDR3 DNA. The D gene is left open where the match is weak. A clone size is listed for some rows: how often the clone was seen (once, few, many), or a class if it is expanded.

clone size: -
CDR3 length: 12
D gene: -
J gene: TRBJ2-7
V gene: TRBV29-1
CDR3 protein: CSVTQGSYEQYF
CDR3 DNA: TGCAGCGTTACACAGGGAAGCTACGAGCAGTACTTC

clone size: many
CDR3 length: 14
D gene: -
J gene: TRBJ1-1
V gene: TRBV11-1
CDR3 protein: CASIQGRENTEAFF
CDR3 DNA: TGTGCCAGCATCCAAGGACGGGAGAACACTGAAGCTTTCTTT

clone size: many
CDR3 length: 16
D gene: -
J gene: TRBJ1-5
V gene: TRBV12-3/TRBV12-4
CDR3 protein: CASTRVGGQRNQPQHF
CDR3 DNA: TGTGCCAGCACCCGAGTCGGGGGGCAGAGGAATCAGCCCCAGCATTTT

clone size: -
CDR3 length: 17
D gene: -
J gene: TRBJ1-2
V gene: TRBV7-9
CDR3 protein: CASSLPSLTGNNHGYTF
CDR3 DNA: TGTGCCAGCAGCTTACCTTCCCTGACAGGAAACAACCATGGCTACACCTTC

clone size: many
CDR3 length: 15
D gene: TRBD2
J gene: TRBJ2-7
V gene: TRBV18
CDR3 protein: CASSPRLAGGYEQYF
CDR3 DNA: TGTGCCAGCTCACCCAGGCTAGCGGGAGGTTACGAGCAGTACTTC

clone size: -
CDR3 length: 14
D gene: -
J gene: TRBJ1-1
V gene: TRBV7-8
CDR3 protein: CASSHRVGVTEAFF
CDR3 DNA: TGTGCCAGCAGCCACCGAGTCGGGGTTACTGAAGCTTTCTTT

clone size: many
CDR3 length: 15
D gene: -
J gene: TRBJ2-1
V gene: TRBV6-5
CDR3 protein: CASSLDQSASHEQFF
CDR3 DNA: TGTGCCAGCAGTTTAGACCAATCCGCGTCCCATGAGCAGTTCTTC

clone size: -
CDR3 length: 16
D gene: TRBD1
J gene: TRBJ1-2
V gene: TRBV12-3/TRBV12-4
CDR3 protein: CASSPTGTGENYGYTF
CDR3 DNA: TGTGCCAGCAGTCCAACCGGGACAGGGGAGAACTATGGCTACACCTTC

clone size: many
CDR3 length: 12
D gene: TRBD1
J gene: TRBJ1-1
V gene: TRBV12-3/TRBV12-4
CDR3 protein: CASSSRGTEAFF
CDR3 DNA: TGTGCCAGCAGTTCCAGGGGGACTGAAGCTTTCTTT

clone size: many
CDR3 length: 15
D gene: -
J gene: TRBJ2-2
V gene: TRBV5-1
CDR3 protein: CASSLQGANTGELFF
CDR3 DNA: TGCGCCAGCAGCTTGCAGGGTGCGAACACCGGGGAGCTGTTTTTT

clone size: many
CDR3 length: 17
D gene: -
J gene: TRBJ2-1
V gene: TRBV7-9
CDR3 protein: CASSRRDFLSSYNEQFF
CDR3 DNA: TGTGCCAGCAGCCGCCGGGACTTTCTCAGCTCCTACAATGAGCAGTTCTTC

clone size: many
CDR3 length: 12
D gene: -
J gene: TRBJ1-5
V gene: TRBV19
CDR3 protein: CASSAQGQPQHF
CDR3 DNA: TGTGCCAGCAGTGCCCAAGGGCAGCCCCAGCATTTT

clone size: many
CDR3 length: 13
D gene: -
J gene: TRBJ1-1
V gene: TRBV6-2/TRBV6-3
CDR3 protein: CASSQGEYTEAFF
CDR3 DNA: TGTGCCAGCTCACAGGGAGAATACACTGAAGCTTTCTTT

clone size: -
CDR3 length: 17
D gene: TRBD2
J gene: TRBJ2-1
V gene: TRBV19
CDR3 protein: CASSTPGLAGGTYEQFF
CDR3 DNA: TGTGCCAGTAGTACCCCGGGACTAGCGGGAGGGACCTATGAGCAGTTCTTC

clone size: few
CDR3 length: 12
D gene: -
J gene: TRBJ1-1
V gene: TRBV20-1
CDR3 protein: CSATDWNTEAFF
CDR3 DNA: TGCAGTGCTACGGACTGGAACACTGAAGCTTTCTTT

clone size: many
CDR3 length: 12
D gene: -
J gene: TRBJ2-7
V gene: TRBV30
CDR3 protein: CAWSVITYEQYF
CDR3 DNA: TGTGCCTGGAGTGTAATTACATACGAGCAGTACTTC

clone size: few
CDR3 length: 12
D gene: -
J gene: TRBJ2-7
V gene: TRBV7-9
CDR3 protein: CASSSTTYEQYF
CDR3 DNA: TGTGCCAGCAGCTCTACTACCTACGAGCAGTACTTC

clone size: few
CDR3 length: 12
D gene: TRBD2
J gene: TRBJ2-1
V gene: TRBV29-1
CDR3 protein: CSLGRANNEQFF
CDR3 DNA: TGCAGCCTTGGGAGGGCTAACAATGAGCAGTTCTTC